This T cell receptor (beta chain) comes out of a study of T cell clonotyping in hematopoietic cell transplantation. Study-level points and caveats: Broader posttransplant TCR repertoire diversity was predicted by graft donor and pretransplant recipient Inverse Simpson Index values.

This clone has a handful of counts. Its antigen is unidentified. The repertoire was sequenced with immunoSEQ multiplex PCR; TCRdb's copy has only in-frame clones and lacks some. The sample has several thousand clones, more than 75% seen once; the top ten hold 5% to 6%. This receptor was identified in a male patient aged 45-59 years who had an allogeneic stem cell transplant from a related donor, so the T cells may come from the graft donor. Some clones in this sample may be carry-over from other donors' samples. Sequencing was performed on PBMCs, taken 100 days after allogeneic stem cell transplant.

The CDR3 DNA sequence: TGTGCCTGGAAACGGATGGCGAACACCGGGGAGCTGTTTTTT. Translated, it gives CAWKRMANTGELFF. V and J are TRBV30 and TRBJ2-2; no clear D. The V gene lost 4 bases and the J gene lost 0 bases, with 9 bases spanning the gap. Germline values: CDR1 GTSNPN, CDR2 SVGIG (reference sequence). There are 14 residues in the CDR3.